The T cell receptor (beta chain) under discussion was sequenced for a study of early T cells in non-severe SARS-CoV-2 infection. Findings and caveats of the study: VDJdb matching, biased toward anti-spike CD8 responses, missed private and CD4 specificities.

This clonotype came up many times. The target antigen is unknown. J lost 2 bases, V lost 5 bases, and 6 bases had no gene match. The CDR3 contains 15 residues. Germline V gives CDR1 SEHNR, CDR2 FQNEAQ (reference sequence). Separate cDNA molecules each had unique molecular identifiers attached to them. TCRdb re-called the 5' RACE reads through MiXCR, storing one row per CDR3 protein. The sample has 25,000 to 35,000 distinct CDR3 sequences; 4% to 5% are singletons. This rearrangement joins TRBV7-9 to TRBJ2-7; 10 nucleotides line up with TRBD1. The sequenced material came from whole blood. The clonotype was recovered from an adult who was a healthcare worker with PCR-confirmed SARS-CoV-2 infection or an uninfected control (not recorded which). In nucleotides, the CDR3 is TGTGCCAGCAGCCGGGACAGGGGCGTAACCTACGAGCAGTACTTC. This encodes CASSRDRGVTYEQYF.